This is a list of T cell receptor beta chains from one sample in a study of T-cell memory formation after mild COVID-19. TCRdb used MiXCR to reprocess the 5' RACE reads, holding one entry per CDR3 protein. In the table there are about 110,000 distinct CDR3 sequences, 14% of which are singletons. Source material: PBMCs or a T cell subset sorted from them (not recorded which). All receptors derive from a man between 18 and 29 years old who had mild COVID-19 (a few samples of this study predate the infection). Cell type and time point are not known. Both conserved end residues are part of each CDR3. The D gene is left open where the match is weak. Part of the rows lack a size; the others show once, few, many or a class for expanded clones.

cdr3_aa cdr3_nt d_call v_call clone_size cdr3_length j_call
CASSLGTGDNYGYTF TGTGCCAGCAGCTTAGGGACAGGGGATAACTATGGCTACACCTTC TRBD1 TRBV11-2 few 15 TRBJ1-2
CASSYWQGNEKLFF TGTGCCAGCAGTTATTGGCAGGGGAATGAAAAACTGTTTTTT . TRBV6-7 . 14 TRBJ1-4
CASSGGASTEAFF TGTGCCAGCAGCGGGGGGGCGAGTACTGAAGCTTTCTTT . TRBV9 few 13 TRBJ1-1
CASSKVCDEAFF TGTGCCAGCAGCAAAGTCTGCGATGAAGCTTTCTTT . TRBV21-1 . 12 TRBJ1-1
CASSLAIWTENTIYF TGCGCCAGCAGCTTGGCCATCTGGACGGAGAACACCATATATTTT . TRBV5-1 few 15 TRBJ1-3
CASSLLLGAVGNTIYF TGTGCCAGCAGCTTACTTCTGGGGGCGGTTGGAAACACCATATATTTT . TRBV7-8 . 16 TRBJ1-3
CAIGYNEQFF TGTGCCATCGGATACAATGAGCAGTTCTTC . TRBV10-3 . 10 TRBJ2-1
CASSSNFGQYF TGTGCCAGCAGCTCAAACTTCGGGCAGTACTTC . TRBV7-9 few 11 TRBJ2-7
CASSQVAGADTQYF TGTGCCAGCAGCCAAGTCGCGGGGGCAGATACGCAGTATTTT TRBD2 TRBV4-2 . 14 TRBJ2-3
CASSLLAGLTDTQYF TGTGCCAGCAGTCTACTAGCGGGGCTCACAGATACGCAGTATTTT TRBD2 TRBV6-5 few 15 TRBJ2-3
CASTRSGELFF TGTGCCAGCACCAGATCCGGGGAGCTGTTTTTT . TRBV7-9 few 11 TRBJ2-2
CASSELDRVTLDEQFF TGTGCCAGCAGCGAATTAGACAGGGTAACGTTGGATGAGCAGTTCTTC TRBD1 TRBV11-2 . 16 TRBJ2-1
CASSLVAGVRNEQFF TGTGCCAGCAGCTTAGTGGCAGGGGTTCGGAATGAGCAGTTCTTC . TRBV7-9 few 15 TRBJ2-1
CASSLAGTGNEQFF TGCGCCAGCAGCTTGGCCGGGACAGGGAATGAGCAGTTCTTC TRBD1 TRBV5-1 many 14 TRBJ2-1
CASSASGGDSYEQYF TGTGCCAGCAGCGCTAGCGGGGGGGACTCCTACGAGCAGTACTTC TRBD2 TRBV9 . 15 TRBJ2-7
CASSLGGNNEKLFF TGTGCCAGCAGCTTAGGGGGGAATAATGAAAAACTGTTTTTT . TRBV7-9 few 14 TRBJ1-4
CAISLGLGSTEAFF TGTGCCATCAGTTTGGGGTTGGGTAGCACTGAAGCTTTCTTT . TRBV10-3 . 14 TRBJ1-1
CASSLTVARTGELFFF . . TRBV7-2 . 16 TRBJ2-2
CASSPASGQPGYEQYF TGTGCCAGCAGCCCAGCCTCGGGACAGCCGGGCTACGAGCAGTACTTC TRBD1 TRBV7-2 few 16 TRBJ2-7